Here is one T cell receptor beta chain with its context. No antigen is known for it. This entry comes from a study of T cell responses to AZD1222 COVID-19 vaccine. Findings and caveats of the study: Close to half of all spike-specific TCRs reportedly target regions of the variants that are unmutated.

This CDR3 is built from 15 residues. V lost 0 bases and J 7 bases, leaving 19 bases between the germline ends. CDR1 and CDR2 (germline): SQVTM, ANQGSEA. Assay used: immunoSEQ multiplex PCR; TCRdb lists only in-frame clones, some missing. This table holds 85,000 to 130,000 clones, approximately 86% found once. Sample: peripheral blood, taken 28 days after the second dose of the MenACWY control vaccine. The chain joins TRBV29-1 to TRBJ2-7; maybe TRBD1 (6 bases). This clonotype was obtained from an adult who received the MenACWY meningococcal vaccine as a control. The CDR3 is CSVEDRRQGHREQYF. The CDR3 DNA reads TGCAGCGTTGAAGATCGGCGGCAGGGGCACCGAGAGCAGTACTTC.